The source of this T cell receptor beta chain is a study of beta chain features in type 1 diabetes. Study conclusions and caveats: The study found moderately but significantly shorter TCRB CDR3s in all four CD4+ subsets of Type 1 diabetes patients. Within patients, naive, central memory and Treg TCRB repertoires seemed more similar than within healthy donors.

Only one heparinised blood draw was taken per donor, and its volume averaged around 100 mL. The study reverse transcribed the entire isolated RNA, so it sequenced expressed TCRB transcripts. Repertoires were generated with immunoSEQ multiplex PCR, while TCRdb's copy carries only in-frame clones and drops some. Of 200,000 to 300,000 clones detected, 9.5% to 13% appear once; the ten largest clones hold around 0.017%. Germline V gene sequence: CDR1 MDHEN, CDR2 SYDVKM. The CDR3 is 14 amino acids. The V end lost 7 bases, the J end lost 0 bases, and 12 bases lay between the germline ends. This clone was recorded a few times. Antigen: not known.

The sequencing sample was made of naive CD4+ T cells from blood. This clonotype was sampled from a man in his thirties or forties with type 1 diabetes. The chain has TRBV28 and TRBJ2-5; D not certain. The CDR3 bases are TGTGCCAGCACTTATGGGCCGTACCAAGAGACCCAGTACTTC. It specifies CASTYGPYQETQYF.